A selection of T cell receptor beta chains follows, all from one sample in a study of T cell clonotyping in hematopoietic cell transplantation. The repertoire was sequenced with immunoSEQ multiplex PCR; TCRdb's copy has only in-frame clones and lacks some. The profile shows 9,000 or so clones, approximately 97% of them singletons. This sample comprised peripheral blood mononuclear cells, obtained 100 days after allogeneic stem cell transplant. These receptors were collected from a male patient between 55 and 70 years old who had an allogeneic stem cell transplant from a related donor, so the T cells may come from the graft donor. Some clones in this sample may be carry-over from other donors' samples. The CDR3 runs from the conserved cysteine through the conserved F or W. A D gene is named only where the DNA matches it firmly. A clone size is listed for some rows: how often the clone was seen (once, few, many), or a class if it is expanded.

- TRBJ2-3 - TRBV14 TGTGCCAGCAGCCCCTTCGGGCAGTACTACACAGATACGCAGTATTTT CASSPFGQYYTDTQYF
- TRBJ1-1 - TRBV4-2 TGTGCCAGCAGCCAAGAAGCCGGGGTGGGATTGAACACTGAAGCTTTCTTT CASSQEAGVGLNTEAFF
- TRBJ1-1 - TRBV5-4 TGTGCCAGCAGCTTGGTGGGGAGGGGGTTAATGAACACTGAAGCTTTCTTT CASSLVGRGLMNTEAFF
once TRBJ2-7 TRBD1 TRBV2 TGTGCCAGCAGTCAGCCGGGACAGGGGTCCTACGAGCAGTACTTC CASSQPGQGSYEQYF
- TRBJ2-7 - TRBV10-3 TGTGCCATCAGTGAACCAGGGGTGACCAGGGAGCAGTACTTC CAISEPGVTREQYF
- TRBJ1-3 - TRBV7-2 TGTGCCAGCAGCTTAGATATAGGGGACGGAAACACCATATATTTT CASSLDIGDGNTIYF
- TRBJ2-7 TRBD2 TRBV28 TGTGCCAGCAGTTCTGGTGGGACTAGTTCAGGGGAGCAGTACTTC CASSSGGTSSGEQYF
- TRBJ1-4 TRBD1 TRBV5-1 TGCGCCAGCAGTCGGCCGGGACAGGGTAATGAAAAACTGTTTTTT CASSRPGQGNEKLFF
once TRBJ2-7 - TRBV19 TGTGCCAGTAGTATGAACCCGGGTGGGTTCTACGAGCAGTACTTC CASSMNPGGFYEQYF
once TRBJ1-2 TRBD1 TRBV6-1 TGTGCCAGCAGTGCGCCGGGACAGGCGGGTGGCTACACCTTC CASSAPGQAGGYTF
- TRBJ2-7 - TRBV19 TGTGCCAGTAGTACTCTACAGGGCTTCTCCTACGAGCAGTACTTC CASSTLQGFSYEQYF
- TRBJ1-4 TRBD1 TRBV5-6 TGTGCCAGCAGCTTATTGGGACAGGGGCAGGCTGAAAAACTGTTTTTT CASSLLGQGQAEKLFF
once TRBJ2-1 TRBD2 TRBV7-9 TGTGCCAGCAGGTTCGCTGGTAGCGGGGGGGCGGAGTTCTTC CASRFAGSGGAEFF
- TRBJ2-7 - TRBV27 TGTGCCAGCTGGACGGTATCTCCTGGCGAGCAGTACTTC CASWTVSPGEQYF
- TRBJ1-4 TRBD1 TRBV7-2 TGTGCCAGCAGGCATAAAGACAGGGCGGGGACTAATGAAAAACTGTTTTTT CASRHKDRAGTNEKLFF
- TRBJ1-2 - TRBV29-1 TGCAGCGTTCAACAGGGTTTCAACTATGGCTACACCTTC CSVQQGFNYGYTF